Below are 23 T cell receptor beta chains sequenced from a single sample in a study of shared clonotypes between healthy human individuals. TCRdb keeps only in-frame clones here, not all; method: immunoSEQ multiplex PCR. The table shows about 1.1 million clones, with about 84% occurring only once. The sample comprised memory CD4+ T cells from PBMCs. Subset here: CD45RA-negative fraction. The receptors stem from a man younger than 35 in good health. Some clones in this sample may be carry-over from other donors' samples.

V usage is TRBV28 and J usage is TRBJ2-5; TRBD1 matches 9 bases. From germline, CDR1 is MDHEN and CDR2 SYDVKM. The length of the CDR3 is 15 residues. V shed 7 bases and J 3 bases; nucleotides not matched to a gene: 9. CDR3 sequence: CASNPGGQGKETQYF. CDR3 in DNA: TGTGCCAGCAACCCAGGGGGACAGGGAAAAGAGACCCAGTACTTC.

Regarding this clone: A much larger clone differs by one base, so this may be a read error. The chain uses TRBV9 and TRBJ2-7, with D uncertain. V was shortened by 0 bases and J by 0 bases, with 4 bases between the two germline ends. The CDR3 runs to 13 residues. The germline gives CDR1 SGDLS, CDR2 YYNGEE. CDR3 loop: CASSVDSSYEQYF. The CDR3 DNA reads as TGTGCCAGCAGCGTAGACAGCTCCTACGAGCAGTACTTC.

This clone was seen only a few times. The CDR3 loop is CASKASPTNEKLFF. DNA of the CDR3: TGTGCCAGTAAAGCCTCCCCAACTAATGAAAAACTGTTTTTT. The genes are TRBV19 and TRBJ1-4; D is unresolved. The V and J ends lost 7 bases and 0 bases respectively, with 9 bases between them. Germline CDR1 reads LNHDA; CDR2 reads SQIVND (reference sequence). This CDR3 is built from 14 residues.

The V call is TRBV5-1, the J call TRBJ1-1; TRBD1 aligns across 10 bases. Germline-derived CDR1 and CDR2 are SGHRS and YFSETQ. Unmatched junction bases numbered 9, after V lost 4 bases and J lost 3 bases. The CDR3 spans 16 residues. The CDR3 here is CASSGDGTGVYTEAFF. CDR3 in DNA: TGCGCCAGCAGCGGCGATGGGACAGGGGTGTACACTGAAGCTTTCTTT.

This chain joins TRBV6-1 and TRBJ1-5, with D tentatively TRBD1 (6 bases). The CDR3 has 13 residues. Germline lookup yields CDR1 MNHNS and CDR2 SASEGT. Trimming took 1 base from V and 6 from J, leaving 7 bases between them. CDR3 coding DNA: TGTGCCAGCAGTGAAGTGGGGGCTCAGCCCCAGCATTTT. Translated: CASSEVGAQPQHF.

Notes on this clone: An end of the junction does not agree with germline; a read error may underlie this. This sequence joins TRBV18 and TRBJ2-7, with 10 bases that match TRBD1. The germline CDR1 and CDR2 sequences are KGHSH and LQKENI. CDR3 length: 19 amino acids. The CDR3 region is CASSAPGQGYGSARGEQYF. CDR3 in DNA: TGTGCCAGCTCAGCACCGGGACAGGGGTACGGTAGCGCCAGGGGCGAGCAGTACTTC.

The CDR3 protein is CASSQGGTNQPQHF. The CDR3 coding sequence is TGTGCCAGTAGTCAGGGAGGGACCAATCAGCCCCAGCATTTT. V gene TRBV19 combines with J gene TRBJ1-5; D perhaps matches TRBD1 (5 bases). Trimming removed 5 bases from V and 3 bases from J, with 11 bases in between. CDR1 and CDR2 from the germline V gene are LNHDA and SQIVND (reference sequence). This CDR3 is 14 amino acids long.

V is TRBV19 and J is TRBJ2-1; D not certain. The CDR3 has 14 amino acids. V was cut by 6 bases and J by 8 bases, with 17 bases left in between. Germline CDR1 reads LNHDA; CDR2 reads SQIVND (reference sequence). The CDR3 region has the DNA TGTGCCAGTAGATTTGTGGAAATCATCGATGAGCAGTTCTTC. Translated: CASRFVEIIDEQFF.

This chain joins TRBV7-6 and TRBJ2-7; 12 bases are a match to TRBD2. This CDR3 is built from 14 residues. With V trimmed by 5 bases and J by 7 bases, 6 bases remained unmatched. Germline V CDR1 and CDR2: SGHVS, FNYEAQ. CDR3 sequence (DNA): TGTGCCAGCAGCGCGACTAGCGGGAGCGGGGAGCAGTACTTC. Protein product: CASSATSGSGEQYF.

The chain couples TRBV7-3 to TRBJ2-7; D may correspond to TRBD1 or TRBD2 (5 bases each). There are 13 residues in the CDR3. Germline V CDR1 and CDR2: SGHTA, FQGTGA. Trimming pared 5 bases from V and 4 bases from J, leaving 12 bases between. The CDR3 protein is CASSPGRGYEQYF. The CDR3 DNA reads as TGTGCCAGCAGCCCGGGACGAGGGTACGAGCAGTACTTC.

The CDR3 nucleotides read TGCGCCAGCAGCCAAGTGAATCAGGTTCCCTCCTACGAGCAGTACTTC. Amino acid sequence: CASSQVNQVPSYEQYF. The chain uses TRBV4-1 and TRBJ2-7; the D is unclear. The germline gives CDR1 MGHRA, CDR2 YSYEKL. V lost 1 base and J 0 bases, leaving 13 bases between the germline ends. There are 16 residues in the CDR3.

The chain joins TRBV5-8 to TRBJ2-5; the D call may be TRBD1 or TRBD2 (6 bases each). The CDR3 is 15 amino acids. Germline assignment: CDR1 SGHTS and CDR2 YDEGEE. Trimming cost V 2 bases and J 2 bases, with 13 bases left between them. In nucleotides, the CDR3 is TGTGCCAGCAGCTTTTGGGGGGCTACACAAGAGACCCAGTACTTC. It is translated as CASSFWGATQETQYF.

The V and J genes are TRBV4-2 and TRBJ2-7; 10 bases line up with TRBD1. This CDR3 is built from 14 residues. Losses at the gene ends were 5 bases for V and 0 bases for J; bases not matched to a gene: 1. Germline V lookup: CDR1 LGHNA, CDR2 YNFKEQ. The CDR3 here is CASSWDRGSYEQYF. In DNA, the CDR3 is TGTGCCAGCAGCTGGGACAGGGGCTCCTACGAGCAGTACTTC.

The V and J genes are TRBV28 and TRBJ2-3; tentative D call: TRBD2 (6 bases). The CDR3 extends over 15 amino acids. Trimming removed 8 bases from V and 0 bases from J, with 15 bases in between. CDR1 MDHEN and CDR2 SYDVKM come from the germline V gene. The CDR3 spells CASPPRAGSTDTQYF. DNA of the CDR3: TGTGCCAGCCCCCCCCGGGCGGGGAGCACAGATACGCAGTATTTT.

A word on this clone: Other DNA variants within this sample encode the same CDR3. J is TRBJ1-4 and V is TRBV28, with D unresolved. Trimming stripped 3 bases from V and 0 bases from J, with 11 bases between. Germline V gives CDR1 MDHEN, CDR2 SYDVKM. The CDR3 consists of 16 residues. CDR3 sequence (DNA): TGTGCCAGCAGTTTCGGTCAGGCGGCAACTAATGAAAAACTGTTTTTT. Translation gives CASSFGQAATNEKLFF.

This clone was seen more than once but under ten times. The V gene is TRBV5-1, the J gene TRBJ2-7, with D perhaps matching TRBD1 or TRBD2 (5 bases each). Germline CDR1 SGHRS, CDR2 YFSETQ. Trimming cost V 4 bases and J 2 bases, with 16 bases left between them. This CDR3 is 15 amino acids long. The CDR3 loop reads CASSILGDLAYEQYF. CDR3 coding DNA: TGCGCCAGCAGCATCTTGGGGGACCTAGCCTACGAGCAGTACTTC.

This clone occurred a few times. The J gene is TRBJ2-1, the V gene TRBV11-2; D gene ambiguous. The CDR3 sequence is 12 residues long. The germline V gene encodes CDR1 SGHAT and CDR2 FQNNGV. V was pared by 0 bases and J by 9 bases, with 6 bases between. This CDR3 reads CASSLEMVEQFF. The CDR3, as DNA: TGTGCCAGCAGCTTAGAAATGGTTGAGCAGTTCTTC.

V is TRBV6-5 and J is TRBJ1-1; TRBD1 matches 10 bases. Losses at the gene ends were 6 bases for V and 2 bases for J; bases not matched to a gene: 9. CDR3 length equals 16 residues. The germline CDR1 and CDR2 sequences are MNHEY and SVGAGI. The CDR3 DNA reads TGTGCCAGCAGATACCGGGACAGGGGCCTCAACACTGAAGCTTTCTTT. Encoded protein: CASRYRDRGLNTEAFF.

This clone appeared a single time. The gene calls are TRBV5-1 and TRBJ2-1; 14 bases align to TRBD2. Trimming at V came to 3 bases and at J to 5 bases, leaving 10 bases not matched to a gene. CDR3 length: 18 amino acids. The germline V gene has CDR1 SGHRS and CDR2 YFSETQ. CDR3 nucleotide sequence: TGCGCCAGCAGCTCCGGACTAGCGGGAGGACCTCTTGACAATGAGCAGTTCTTC. Translation: CASSSGLAGGPLDNEQFF.

The chain combines TRBV6-5 with TRBJ1-2, with D uncertain. The V gene's germline CDR1 is MNHEY and CDR2 SVGAGI. With 2 bases removed from V and 2 bases from J, the gap between germline ends came to 12 bases. This CDR3 spans 15 amino acids. The CDR3 spells CASSYGGTWNYGYTF. The DNA of the CDR3 is TGTGCCAGCAGTTACGGTGGCACCTGGAACTATGGCTACACCTTC.

This sequence joins TRBV5-1 and TRBJ1-2; tentative D call: TRBD1 (6 bases). V gave up 1 base and J gave up 4 bases, with 11 bases separating them. Germline V gene data show CDR1 as SGHRS and CDR2 as YFSETQ. CDR3 length: 14 amino acids. The CDR3 loop reads CASSLSGASYGYTF. Written as DNA, the CDR3 is TGCGCCAGCAGCTTGTCAGGGGCCAGCTATGGCTACACCTTC.

This chain connects TRBV29-1 to TRBJ1-1; TRBD1 agrees at 7 bases. CDR1 and CDR2 (germline): SQVTM, ANQGSEA. V lost 6 bases and J lost 3; bases outside the gene matches: 10. The CDR3 runs 14 residues. The DNA for the CDR3 is TGCAGCGTGAGGACAGGAGCCTCCGACACTGAAGCTTTCTTT. Translation: CSVRTGASDTEAFF.

This clone was found once. The chain carries TRBV29-1 and TRBJ2-5; the D is unclear. Germline values: CDR1 SQVTM, CDR2 ANQGSEA. Trimming stripped 4 bases from V and 2 bases from J, with 5 bases between. The CDR3 covers 11 residues. The DNA of the CDR3 is TGCAGCGTTGCAAGTCAAGAGACCCAGTACTTC. It yields the protein CSVASQETQYF.